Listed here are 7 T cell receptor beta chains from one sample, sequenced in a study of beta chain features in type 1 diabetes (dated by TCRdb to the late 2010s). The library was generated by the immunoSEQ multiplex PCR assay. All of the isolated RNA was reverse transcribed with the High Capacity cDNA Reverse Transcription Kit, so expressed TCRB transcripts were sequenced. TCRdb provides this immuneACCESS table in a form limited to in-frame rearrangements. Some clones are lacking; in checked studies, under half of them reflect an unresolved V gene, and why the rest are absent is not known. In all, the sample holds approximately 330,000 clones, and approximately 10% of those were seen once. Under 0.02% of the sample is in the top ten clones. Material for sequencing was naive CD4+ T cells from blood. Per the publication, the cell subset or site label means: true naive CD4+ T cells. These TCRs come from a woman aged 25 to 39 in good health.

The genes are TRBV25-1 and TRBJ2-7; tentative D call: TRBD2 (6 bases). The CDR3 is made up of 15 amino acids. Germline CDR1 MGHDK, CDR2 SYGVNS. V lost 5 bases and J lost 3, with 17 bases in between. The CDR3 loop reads CASSSTQGGDYEQYF. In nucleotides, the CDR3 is TGTGCCAGCAGTTCCACGCAAGGCGGGGACTACGAGCAGTACTTC.

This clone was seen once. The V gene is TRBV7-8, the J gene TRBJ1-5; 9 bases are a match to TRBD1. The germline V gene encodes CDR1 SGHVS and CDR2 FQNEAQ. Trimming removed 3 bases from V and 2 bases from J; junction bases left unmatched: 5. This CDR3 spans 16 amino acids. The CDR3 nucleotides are TGTGCCAGCAGCTTTACGAGGACAGGGGGCAATCAGCCCCAGCATTTT. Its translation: CASSFTRTGGNQPQHF.

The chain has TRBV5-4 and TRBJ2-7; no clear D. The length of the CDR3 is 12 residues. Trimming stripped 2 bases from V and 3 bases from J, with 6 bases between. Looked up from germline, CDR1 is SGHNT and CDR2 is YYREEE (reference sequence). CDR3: CASSFLDYEQYF. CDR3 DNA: TGTGCCAGCAGCTTTTTAGACTACGAGCAGTACTTC.

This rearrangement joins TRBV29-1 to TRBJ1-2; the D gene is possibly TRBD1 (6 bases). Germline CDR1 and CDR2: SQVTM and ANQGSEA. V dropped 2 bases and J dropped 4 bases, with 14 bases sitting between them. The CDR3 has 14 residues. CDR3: CSVEWPGVGYGYTF. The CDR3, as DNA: TGCAGCGTTGAATGGCCAGGGGTCGGCTATGGCTACACCTTC.

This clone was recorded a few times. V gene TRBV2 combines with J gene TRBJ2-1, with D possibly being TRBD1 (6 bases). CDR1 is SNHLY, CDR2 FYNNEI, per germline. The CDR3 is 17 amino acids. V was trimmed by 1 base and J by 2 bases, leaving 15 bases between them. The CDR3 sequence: CASSEGPQGKPYNEQFF. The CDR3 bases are TGTGCCAGCAGTGAAGGGCCTCAGGGGAAGCCCTACAATGAGCAGTTCTTC.

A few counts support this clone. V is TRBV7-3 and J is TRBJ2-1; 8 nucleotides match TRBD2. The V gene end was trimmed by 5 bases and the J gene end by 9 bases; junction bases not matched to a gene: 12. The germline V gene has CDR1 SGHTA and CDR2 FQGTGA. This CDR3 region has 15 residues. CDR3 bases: TGTGCCAGCAGCCCGGGGACTAGTATAATGGGTGAGCAGTTCTTC. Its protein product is CASSPGTSIMGEQFF.

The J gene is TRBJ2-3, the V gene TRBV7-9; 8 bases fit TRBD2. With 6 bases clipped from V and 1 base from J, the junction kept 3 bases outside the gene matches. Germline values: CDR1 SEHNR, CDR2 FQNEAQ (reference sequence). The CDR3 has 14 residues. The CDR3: CASRREEGTDTQYF. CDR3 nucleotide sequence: TGTGCCAGCAGGCGGGAGGAAGGCACAGATACGCAGTATTTT.